The rows below give T cell receptor beta chains drawn from one sample of a study of post-analysis software for immune sequencing data. Each CDR3 protein is one row after TCRdb ran MiXCR on the PCR reads. The sample yields approximately 460,000 distinct CDR3 sequences, roughly 45% seen once. The sequenced material came from blood. The source is a girl aged 5-17 years with multiple sclerosis. The CDR3 runs from the conserved cysteine through the conserved F or W. A D gene is named only where the DNA matches it firmly. Clone size is not always given. Where it is, it says once, few, many or a class for expanded clones.

- | TRBJ1-1 | TRBV2 | - | TGTGCCAGCAGTGGGTCGGGGCTTGACACTGAAGCTTTCTTT | CASSGSGLDTEAFF
- | TRBJ2-1 | TRBV12-5 | TRBD2 | TGTGCCTCCTCGGGGGGCACGGGAGGGAATGAGCAGTTCTTC | CASSGGTGGNEQFF
few | TRBJ1-2 | TRBV5-5 | - | TGTGCCAGCAGCTTGGCACAGGGAACTGGCTACACCTTC | CASSLAQGTGYTF
few | TRBJ2-7 | TRBV20-1 | TRBD2 | TGCAGTGCTGAACGTTTAGCGGGAGAGAGAAAGGACGAGCAGTACTTC | CSAERLAGERKDEQYF
- | TRBJ2-4 | TRBV7-8 | TRBD2 | TGTGCCAGCAGCACCCGCCCGGGACTAGCGGGAGAAAACATTCAGTACTTC | CASSTRPGLAGENIQYF
- | TRBJ2-7 | TRBV6-1 | - | TGTGCCAGCAGTGAAGCGCGAGCAAGCGAGCAGTACTTC | CASSEARASEQYF
- | TRBJ2-7 | TRBV20-1 | - | TGCAGTGCTAGAGATGGAGATAGCGCTACCTACGAGCAGTACTTC | CSARDGDSATYEQYF
- | TRBJ1-3 | TRBV5-1 | - | TGCGCCAGCAGCGAGGGACAAGATAACACCATATATTTT | CASSEGQDNTIYF
few | TRBJ1-1 | TRBV7-9 | - | TGTGCCAGCAGCTTAGTAAGGGGCACTGAAGCTTTCTTT | CASSLVRGTEAFF
- | TRBJ1-5 | TRBV5-5 | - | TGTGCCAGCAGCTCCCGCCCGGGGCCCCCTCAGCCCCAGCATTTT | CASSSRPGPPQPQHF
few | TRBJ2-1 | TRBV20-1 | TRBD2 | TGCAGTGCTAGAGCTGATTCGGCGGGAGTCCGATACAATGAGCAGTTCTTC | CSARADSAGVRYNEQFF
- | TRBJ2-7 | TRBV13 | TRBD2 | TGTGCCAGCAGAGCGGGACTCGACTTAACCTACGAGCAGTACTTC | CASRAGLDLTYEQYF
once | TRBJ2-1 | TRBV20-1 | - | TGCAGTGCTACCCCCAGTATTGATGAGCAGTTCTTC | CSATPSIDEQFF
- | TRBJ2-5 | TRBV6-5 | - | TGTGCCAGCAGTCAACAGGGGGGGGAGACCCAGTACTTC | CASSQQGGETQYF
- | TRBJ1-2 | TRBV3-1 | - | TGTGCCAGCAGTAAAGCATATGGCTACACCTTC | CASSKAYGYTF
- | TRBJ2-6 | TRBV20-1 | TRBD1 | TGCAGTGCCGGAAGAACAGGGGAATTCGACGGGGCCAACGTCCTGACTTTC | CSAGRTGEFDGANVLTF
- | TRBJ2-5 | TRBV20-1 | TRBD1 | TGCAGTGCACCCCGGGACAGGGGGGTGTGGGACCAAGAGACCCAGTACTTC | CSAPRDRGVWDQETQYF
- | TRBJ1-2 | TRBV12-3/TRBV12-4 | - | TGTGCCAGCAGTCCAATCCTTGACGGATATGGCTACACCTTC | CASSPILDGYGYTF
- | TRBJ2-3 | TRBV6-1 | TRBD2 | TGTGCCAGCAGTGTAAGCGGGAATACGCAGTATTTT | CASSVSGNTQYF
- | TRBJ2-1 | TRBV21-1 | - | TGTGCCAGCAGCAAAGCGCTGATGTTAGCGGGAGTATCCGAGCAGTTCTTC | CASSKALMLAGVSEQFF
few | TRBJ1-2 | TRBV6-8 | - | TGTGCCAGCAGCCACCCGGGGGGCGAGGGCTATGGCTACACCTTC | CASSHPGGEGYGYTF
- | TRBJ2-4 | TRBV5-1 | TRBD1 | TGCGCCAGCAGCGCCGGGACAGGGCTTCACGAGTACTTC | CASSAGTGLHEYF
once | TRBJ2-7 | TRBV9 | - | TGTGCCAGCAGCCCGGACATCCACTACGAGCAGTACTTC | CASSPDIHYEQYF
few | TRBJ2-7 | TRBV6-2/TRBV6-3 | - | TGTGCCAGCAGTTACGAGACAGAGATCTACGGGCAGTACTTC | CASSYETEIYGQYF
- | TRBJ2-3 | TRBV3-1 | TRBD2 | TGTGCCAGCAGCCTCGGGACTAGCGGGAGGAGAGCAGATACGCAGTATTTT | CASSLGTSGRRADTQYF
few | TRBJ2-6 | TRBV5-1 | - | TGCGCCAGCAGCGAGGGCTTCTCTGGGGCCAACGTCCTGACTTTC | CASSEGFSGANVLTF
- | TRBJ2-7 | TRBV20-1 | TRBD2 | TGCAGTGCTAGATTGAGGACTAGCGGGAGGAATGAGCAGTACTTC | CSARLRTSGRNEQYF
- | TRBJ2-7 | TRBV6-6 | TRBD2 | TGTGCCAGCAGTAGCGCGACTAGCGGGACTTACGAGCAGTACTTC | CASSSATSGTYEQYF
- | TRBJ2-7 | TRBV6-5 | - | TGTGCCAGCAGTTACACCTATTCCGGGACTTCTGGCTACGAGCAGTACTTC | CASSYTYSGTSGYEQYF
- | TRBJ2-5 | TRBV29-1 | - | TGCAGCGCTCAGGGGGGGGGAGAGACCCAGTACTTC | CSAQGGGETQYF
- | TRBJ2-7 | TRBV28 | TRBD1 | TGTGCCAGCAGGACCGGGACAGGGGGTGAGCAGTACTTC | CASRTGTGGEQYF
few | TRBJ2-3 | TRBV29-1 | - | TGCAGCGTTGAGAGTAGTGCAGATACGCAGTATTTT | CSVESSADTQYF
few | TRBJ1-2 | TRBV15 | - | TGTGCCACCAGCACCCTAAGACAGGACGGAGGCTACACCTTC | CATSTLRQDGGYTF
- | TRBJ2-4 | TRBV7-9 | - | TGTGCCGGCAGCTTGACAGAGCCTTTAGCCAAAAACATTCAGTACTTC | CAGSLTEPLAKNIQYF
once | TRBJ1-5 | TRBV20-1 | - | TGCAGTGCTATCCCAGGGGATCTCGTTCAGCCCCAGCATTTT | CSAIPGDLVQPQHF
- | TRBJ2-2 | TRBV7-7 | TRBD1 | TGTGCCAGCAGCTTATCGACCAGGGGGATCGGGGAGCTGTTTTTT | CASSLSTRGIGELFF
- | TRBJ1-2 | TRBV5-1 | - | TGCGCCAGCAGCCCGTACGAGGGGGGCTATGGCTACACCTTC | CASSPYEGGYGYTF
- | TRBJ2-7 | TRBV9 | - | TGTGCCAGCGGGAGCGAGCAGTACTTC | CASGSEQYF
- | TRBJ2-3 | TRBV5-1 | TRBD2 | TGCGCCAGCAGCTTGGCTCCGGGACTAGCCACAGATACGCAGTATTTT | CASSLAPGLATDTQYF
- | TRBJ1-5 | TRBV11-2 | - | TGTGCCAGCAGCTTAGAAGGGAAGGGCAATCAGCCCCAGCATTTT | CASSLEGKGNQPQHF
few | TRBJ1-5 | TRBV7-8 | - | TGTGCCAGCAGCTTTGCAGGAATGGGCAATCAGCCCCAGCATTTT | CASSFAGMGNQPQHF
- | TRBJ2-1 | TRBV12-3/TRBV12-4 | TRBD1 | TGTGCCAGCAGTCCCAATCCGGGACAGGTATACAATGAGCAGTTCTTC | CASSPNPGQVYNEQFF
- | TRBJ2-4 | TRBV6-1 | - | TGTGCCAGCAGTGAAGGACTAGCCAAAAACATTCAGTACTTC | CASSEGLAKNIQYF
- | TRBJ2-7 | TRBV28 | - | TGTGCCAGCAGGATCTCAGGAGGGGAGCAGTACTTC | CASRISGGEQYF
once | TRBJ2-3 | TRBV7-8 | TRBD2 | TGTGCCAGCAGCTCCTGGACTAGCGGGACTAGCACAGATACGCAGTATTTT | CASSSWTSGTSTDTQYF
- | TRBJ2-7 | TRBV4-1 | TRBD1 | TGCGCCAGCAGCCAAGGGGATCGTAGGACAGGCGAATACGAGCAGTACTTC | CASSQGDRRTGEYEQYF
- | TRBJ2-1 | TRBV7-2 | TRBD2 | TGTGCCAGCAGCTCTAGCGGGGTAGCCTACAATGAGCAGTTCTTC | CASSSSGVAYNEQFF
few | TRBJ2-5 | TRBV7-9 | TRBD2 | TGTGCCAGCAGCAATTTGGAGCGGGGGCATCAAGAGACCCAGTACTTC | CASSNLERGHQETQYF
- | TRBJ2-3 | TRBV28 | TRBD2 | TGTGCCAGCAGTTTACGCCCGGCCCGAGCCCTACTAGCGGGCACAGATACGCAGTATTTT | CASSLRPARALLAGTDTQYF
- | TRBJ2-1 | TRBV9 | - | TGTGCCAGCAGCGTAGGATCTAGTAGCTCTGAGCAGTTCTTC | CASSVGSSSSEQFF
- | TRBJ2-1 | TRBV4-3 | TRBD2 | TGCGCCAGCAGCACCCGGACTAGCGGGAGCCAGAAGAATGAGCAGTTCTTC | CASSTRTSGSQKNEQFF
few | TRBJ1-1 | TRBV7-9 | - | TGTGCCAGCAGCTTAGGGGCCACTGAAGCTTTCTTT | CASSLGATEAFF
- | TRBJ2-7 | TRBV29-1 | TRBD2 | TGCAGCGTTTGGACTAGCGGGTCCTACGAGCAGTACTTC | CSVWTSGSYEQYF